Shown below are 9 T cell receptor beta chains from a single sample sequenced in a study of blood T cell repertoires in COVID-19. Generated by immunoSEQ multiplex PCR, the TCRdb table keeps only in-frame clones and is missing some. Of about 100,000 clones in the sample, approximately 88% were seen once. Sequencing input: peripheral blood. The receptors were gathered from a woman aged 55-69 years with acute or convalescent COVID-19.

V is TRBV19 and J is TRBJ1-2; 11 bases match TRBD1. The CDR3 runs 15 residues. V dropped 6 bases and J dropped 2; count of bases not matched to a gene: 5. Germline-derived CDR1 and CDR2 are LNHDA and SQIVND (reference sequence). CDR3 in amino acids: CASRLRDRGNYGYTF. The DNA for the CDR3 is TGTGCCAGTAGGCTCCGGGACAGGGGGAACTATGGCTACACCTTC.

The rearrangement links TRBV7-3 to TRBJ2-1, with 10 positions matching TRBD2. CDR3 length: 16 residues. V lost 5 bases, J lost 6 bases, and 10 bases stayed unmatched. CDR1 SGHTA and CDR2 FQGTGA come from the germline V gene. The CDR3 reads CASSEGWTSGTNEQFF. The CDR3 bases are TGTGCCAGCAGCGAAGGGTGGACTAGCGGAACCAATGAGCAGTTCTTC.

CDR3 bases: TGTGCCATCAGTATACTAGCGAGAGATACGCAGTATTTT. Protein: CAISILARDTQYF. The V gene is TRBV10-3, the J gene TRBJ2-3; 7 nucleotides agree with TRBD2. The CDR3 runs 13 residues. Germline trimming cut 5 bases from V and 5 bases from J; bases unmatched to any gene: 4. In germline, CDR1 is ENHRY, CDR2 SYGVKD.

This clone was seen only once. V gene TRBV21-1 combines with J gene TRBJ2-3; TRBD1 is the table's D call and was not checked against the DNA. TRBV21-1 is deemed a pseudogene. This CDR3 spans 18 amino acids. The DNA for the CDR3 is TGTGCCAGCAGCAAAGCCCCTGGCGCAGGGCTCGGCACAGATACGCAGTATTTT. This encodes CASSKAPGAGLGTDTQYF.

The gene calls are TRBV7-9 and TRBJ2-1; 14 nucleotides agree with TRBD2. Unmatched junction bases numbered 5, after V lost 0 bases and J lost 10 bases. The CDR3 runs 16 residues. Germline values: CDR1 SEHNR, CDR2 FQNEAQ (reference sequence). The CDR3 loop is CASSLAGTSGSREQFF. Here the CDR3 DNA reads TGTGCCAGCAGCTTAGCTGGGACTAGCGGGAGCCGGGAGCAGTTCTTC.

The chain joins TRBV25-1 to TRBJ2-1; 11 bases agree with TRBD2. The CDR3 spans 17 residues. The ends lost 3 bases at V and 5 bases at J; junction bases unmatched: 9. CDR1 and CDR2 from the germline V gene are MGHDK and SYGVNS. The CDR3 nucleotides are TGTGCCAGCAGTGATCTGCCCGGGACTAGCGGCGACAATGAGCAGTTCTTC. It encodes CASSDLPGTSGDNEQFF.

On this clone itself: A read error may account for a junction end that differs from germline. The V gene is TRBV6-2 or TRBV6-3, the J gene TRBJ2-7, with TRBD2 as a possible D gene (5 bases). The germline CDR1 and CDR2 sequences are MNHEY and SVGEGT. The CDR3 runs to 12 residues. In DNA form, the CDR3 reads TGTGCCCGCAGTTACGTGGGGAGTGAGCAGTACTTC. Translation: CARSYVGSEQYF.

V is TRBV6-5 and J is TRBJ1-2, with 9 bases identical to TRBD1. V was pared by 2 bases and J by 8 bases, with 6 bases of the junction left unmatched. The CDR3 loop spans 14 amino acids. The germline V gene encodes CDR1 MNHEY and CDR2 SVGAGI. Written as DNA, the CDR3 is TGTGCCAGCAGTTACGTCGGACAGGGGTCCGGCTACACCTTC. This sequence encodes CASSYVGQGSGYTF.

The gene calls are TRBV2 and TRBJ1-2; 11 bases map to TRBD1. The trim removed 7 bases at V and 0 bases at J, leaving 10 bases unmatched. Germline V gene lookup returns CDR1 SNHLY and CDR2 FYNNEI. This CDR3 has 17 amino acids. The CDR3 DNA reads TGTGCCAGCAACGTCCCGGGACAGGGGGGGTCTAACTATGGCTACACCTTC. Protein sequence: CASNVPGQGGSNYGYTF.